Following are 5 T cell receptor beta chains from one sample sequenced in a study of spatial heterogeneity in lung cancer (dated by TCRdb to the late 2010s). Taken with the paper, the label for time point translates to: blood at routine non-recurrence follow-up after resection. Whole RNA extracted from tumor and nontumor lung tissue, or from cryopreserved PBMC samples, was used for TCR sequencing without cell sorting. Receptor libraries were prepared by 5' RACE. The sequencing machine was a NextSeq 500. TCRdb took the public reads, trimmed them with fastp at Q25, ran MiXCR for clone calling and kept in-frame beta chains. Every CDR3 protein is listed once, alongside the most common genes and DNA of its rows. The sample table contains some 110,000 distinct CDR3 sequences; only one count was recorded for 10% to 15% of them. The ten largest make up approximately 15% of the sample. Sequences were derived from PBMCs, sampled at follow-up. The receptors were sampled from a male donor with early-stage non-small cell lung cancer.

This chain links TRBV11-2 with TRBJ1-2; the D gene is possibly TRBD1 (5 bases). Trimming removed 3 bases from V and 7 bases from J, with 12 bases in between. The germline gives CDR1 SGHAT, CDR2 FQNNGV. The CDR3 covers 13 residues. The CDR3 DNA reads TGTGCCAGCAGCTTCCAGGGAAAAGCTGGCTACACCTTC. This sequence encodes CASSFQGKAGYTF. The whole variable domain, filled in from reference TRBV11-2 and TRBJ1-2, reads EAGVAQSPRYKIIEKRQSVAFWCNPISGHATLYWYQQILGQGPKLLIQFQNNGVVDDSQLPKDRFSAERLKGVDSTLKIQPAKLEDSAVYLCASSFQGKAGYTFGSGTRLTVV.

The CDR3 region has the DNA TGTGCCTGGAGACAGGGGTTTGAAAAACTGTTTTTT. Translated, it gives CAWRQGFEKLFF. The genes are TRBV30 and TRBJ1-4, with 7 nucleotides matching TRBD1. V shed 3 bases and J 7 bases; nucleotides not matched to a gene: 2. This CDR3 comprises 12 residues. Germline CDR1 reads GTSNPN; CDR2 reads SVGIG (reference sequence).

This clonotype showed up many times. The chain recombines TRBV29-1 with TRBJ2-7, with D possibly TRBD2 on 7 matching bases. V lost 7 bases, J lost 3 bases, and 19 bases lay in between. This CDR3 has 14 amino acids. Germline CDR1 reads SQVTM; CDR2 reads ANQGSEA. The CDR3 nucleotides are TGCAGCGCCGTATCGGGGGGCGCGGGCTACGAGCAGTACTTC. As protein: CSAVSGGAGYEQYF.

This sequence joins TRBV2 and TRBJ1-5; D remains ambiguous. From germline, CDR1 is SNHLY and CDR2 FYNNEI. With 2 bases removed from V and 6 bases from J, the gap between germline ends came to 8 bases. CDR3 length: 13 residues. The CDR3 nucleotides are TGTGCCAGCAGTGAAACTGCGTCTCAGCCCCAGCATTTT. Translation gives CASSETASQPQHF.

The rearrangement links TRBV20-1 to TRBJ2-1, with TRBD2 matching over 11 bases. Germline V CDR1 and CDR2: DFQATT, SNEGSKA (reference sequence). This CDR3 has 16 amino acids. The V segment lost 1 base and the J segment 3 bases; nucleotides outside the gene matches: 5. CDR3 nucleotides: TGCAGTGCTAGAGGTAGTGGGACTAGCGGCTACAATGAGCAGTTCTTC. Encoded protein: CSARGSGTSGYNEQFF.